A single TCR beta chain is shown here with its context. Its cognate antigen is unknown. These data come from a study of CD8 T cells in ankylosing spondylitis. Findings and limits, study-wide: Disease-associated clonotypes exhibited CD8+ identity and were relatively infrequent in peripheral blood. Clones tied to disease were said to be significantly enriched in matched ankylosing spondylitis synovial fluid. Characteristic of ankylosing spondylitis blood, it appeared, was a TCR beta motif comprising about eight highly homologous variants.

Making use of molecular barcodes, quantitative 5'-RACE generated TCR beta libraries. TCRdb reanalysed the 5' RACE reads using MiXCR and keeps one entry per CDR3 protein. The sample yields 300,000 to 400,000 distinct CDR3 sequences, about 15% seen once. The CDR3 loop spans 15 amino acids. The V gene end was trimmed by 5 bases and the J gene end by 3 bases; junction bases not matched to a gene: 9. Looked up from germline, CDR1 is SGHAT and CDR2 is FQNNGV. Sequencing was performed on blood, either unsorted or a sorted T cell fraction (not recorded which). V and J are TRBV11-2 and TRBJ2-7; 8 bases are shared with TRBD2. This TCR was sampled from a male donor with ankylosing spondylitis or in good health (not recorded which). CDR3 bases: TGTGCCAGCAGCCACTATGGGCGGGGGGACTACGAGCAGTACTTC. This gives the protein CASSHYGRGDYEQYF.